In this sample, the clone carrying this T cell receptor (beta chain) turned up many times. Each CDR3 protein is one row after TCRdb ran MiXCR on the RT-PCR reads. The sample consists of hundreds of thousands of distinct CDR3 sequences, around 16% of them appearing once. The data were taken from a study of patients and donors after allogeneic stem cell transplantation. The clonotype was recovered from a human donor who was either an allogeneic HSCT recipient or a stem cell or donor lymphocyte infusion donor (not recorded which). It is not recorded whose cells these are; they may come from a transplant donor. The sample was blood, either unsorted or a sorted T cell fraction (not recorded which).

The CDR3 reads CASSNGQGAAEAFF. DNA of the CDR3: TGTGCCAGCAGTAACGGACAGGGGGCAGCTGAAGCTTTCTTT. The V gene is TRBV12-3 or TRBV12-4, the J gene TRBJ1-1; the match to TRBD1 covers 11 bases. V was clipped by 5 bases and J by 6 bases; unmatched bases: 5. CDR3 size: 14 residues.